Below are 31 T cell receptor beta chains sequenced from a single sample in a study of cytomegalovirus exposure and HLA in healthy donors. PCR involved 60 Vbeta and 13 Jbeta primers. The method was immunoSEQ multiplex PCR; TCRdb's version includes in-frame clones alone and lacks a portion of them. The sample has 150,000 to 200,000 clones, about three quarters seen once. Sequenced sample: PBMCs. These receptors all stem from a young man in good health and CMV-seropositive.

This rearrangement joins TRBV7-2 to TRBJ2-2; no definite D call. CDR1 is SGHTA and CDR2 is FQGNSA in the germline V gene. This CDR3 has 12 residues. With 3 bases removed from V and 6 bases from J, the gap between germline ends came to 5 bases. Here the CDR3 reads CASSFGPGELFF. The DNA of the CDR3 is TGTGCCAGCAGCTTTGGGCCCGGGGAGCTGTTTTTT.

The V call is TRBV11-2, the J call TRBJ1-1, with 12 nucleotides matching TRBD1. This CDR3 is 16 amino acids long. V was clipped by 4 bases and J by 13 bases; unmatched bases: 16. Germline V gives CDR1 SGHAT, CDR2 FQNNGV. The CDR3 bases are TGTGCCAGCAGCTCACTTTTACCGGGACAGGGGGCGCGAGTTTTCTTT. Translation gives CASSSLLPGQGARVFF.

This clone was observed a single time. The chain couples TRBV25-1 to TRBJ1-1, with TRBD1 identical over 8 bases. The V gene's germline CDR1 is MGHDK and CDR2 SYGVNS. This CDR3 is built from 14 residues. J gave up 7 bases and V 6 bases, and 10 bases lay outside the gene matches. The CDR3 here is CASRDQGARGEAFF. The CDR3 DNA reads TGTGCCAGCAGAGACCAGGGGGCGCGGGGTGAAGCTTTCTTT.

The V gene is TRBV19, the J gene TRBJ1-5; TRBD1 matches 7 bases. The CDR3 runs 15 residues. Germline loops: CDR1 LNHDA, CDR2 SQIVND (reference sequence). Trimming removed 6 bases from V and 3 bases from J; junction bases left unmatched: 8. DNA for the CDR3: TGTGCCAGTAGATCCGATGACAGGGACAATCAGCCCCAGCATTTT. The encoded protein is CASRSDDRDNQPQHF.

V is TRBV10-2 and J is TRBJ2-7; TRBD1 matches 7 bases. The length of the CDR3 is 13 residues. V shed 8 bases and J 1 base; nucleotides not matched to a gene: 5. Germline values: CDR1 WSHSY, CDR2 SAAADI. The CDR3 spells CASAMTGSYEQYV. CDR3 DNA sequence: TGCGCCAGCGCTATGACAGGGTCCTACGAGCAGTACGTC.

The chain couples TRBV19 to TRBJ1-1, with D uncertain. V lost 8 bases, J lost 3 bases, and 10 bases lay in between. Germline CDR1 and CDR2: LNHDA and SQIVND (reference sequence). CDR3 size: 12 residues. The CDR3 sequence is CASRNSYTEAFF. For the CDR3, the DNA is TGTGCCAGTCGAAACAGCTACACTGAAGCTTTCTTT.

This clone was seen only a few times. V usage is TRBV6-1 and J usage is TRBJ1-5; D is uncertain. Germline V gene sequence: CDR1 MNHNS, CDR2 SASEGT. V lost 6 bases, J lost 4 bases, and 10 bases lay in between. The CDR3 is made up of 13 amino acids. Here the CDR3 reads CASRPRENQPQHF. For the CDR3, the DNA is TGTGCCAGCAGACCCCGGGAGAATCAGCCCCAGCATTTT.

The chain combines TRBV28 with TRBJ1-6, with a possible D match to TRBD1 (6 bases). V lost 5 bases and J lost 10, with 18 bases in between. Germline values: CDR1 MDHEN, CDR2 SYDVKM. This CDR3 has 15 residues. The CDR3 DNA follows: TGTGCCAGCAGTAAGACCCTACAGGGTGACTCACCCCTCCACTTT. Its translation is CASSKTLQGDSPLHF.

This clone was seen only a few times. The chain has TRBV19 and TRBJ1-5; a weak D match, TRBD1 (5 bases). From germline, CDR1 is LNHDA and CDR2 SQIVND (reference sequence). V was clipped by 6 bases and J by 6 bases, with 18 bases between them. This CDR3 region has 15 residues. CDR3 nucleotide sequence: TGTGCCAGTAGGGATTACAGGTCTGACCCTCAGCCCCAGCATTTT. Its translation: CASRDYRSDPQPQHF.

The genes are TRBV19 and TRBJ2-1; 7 positions match TRBD1. The V gene's germline CDR1 is LNHDA and CDR2 SQIVND (reference sequence). This CDR3 is built from 13 residues. V was pared by 5 bases and J by 4 bases, with 2 bases of the junction left unmatched. CDR3 bases: TGTGCCAGTAGTCTGGGACAGTACAATGAGCAGTTCTTC. Translation gives CASSLGQYNEQFF.

The gene calls are TRBV7-2 and TRBJ2-1; 8 nucleotides align to TRBD2. The CDR3 runs to 14 residues. After removal of 5 bases from V and 12 bases from J, the junction contained 12 bases not matched to a gene. From germline, CDR1 is SGHTA and CDR2 FQGNSA. CDR3 sequence reads: CASSTRPGLVGQFF. Here the CDR3 DNA reads TGTGCCAGCAGCACAAGACCGGGACTAGTCGGGCAGTTCTTC.

This clone was recorded a few times. V gene TRBV6-4 combines with J gene TRBJ2-3; 9 nucleotides line up with TRBD2. V gave up 3 bases and J gave up 4 bases; unmatched junction bases: 2. The germline CDR1 and CDR2 sequences are MRHNA and SNTAGT. The CDR3 is made up of 14 amino acids. The CDR3 DNA is TGTGCCAGCAGTGAAGGCGGGGGGGCAGATACGCAGTATTTT. It yields the protein CASSEGGGADTQYF.

The V call is TRBV5-1, the J call TRBJ2-7; weak D call: TRBD2 (5 bases). This CDR3 contains 14 residues. The V gene lost 4 bases and the J gene lost 2 bases, with 13 bases spanning the gap. Looked up from germline, CDR1 is SGHRS and CDR2 is YFSETQ. CDR3 residues: CASSEGVSTYEQYV. The CDR3 DNA reads TGCGCCAGCAGCGAGGGTGTTTCAACCTACGAGCAGTACGTC.

The chain recombines TRBV2 with TRBJ2-2; 7 nucleotides match TRBD2. This CDR3 comprises 15 residues. Germline V lookup: CDR1 SNHLY, CDR2 FYNNEI. The junction had 6 bases not matched to a gene; V was cut back by 8 bases and J by 0 bases. CDR3 residues: CASLALAANTGELFF. CDR3 sequence (DNA): TGTGCCAGCCTCGCCCTAGCGGCGAACACCGGGGAGCTGTTTTTT.

The chain carries TRBV11-3 and TRBJ1-1, with TRBD1 as a possible D gene (6 bases). CDR1 is SGHNT, CDR2 YENEEA, per germline. CDR3 length: 14 amino acids. The V end was cut by 5 bases, the J end by 5 bases, with 15 bases between. CDR3 loop: CASSRTRGGTEAFF. The CDR3 DNA sequence: TGTGCCAGCAGCCGGACCAGGGGTGGAACTGAAGCTTTCTTT.

The chain combines TRBV10-3 with TRBJ1-6; a possible D gene is TRBD1 (5 bases). Trimming stripped 3 bases from V and 9 bases from J, with 18 bases between. Germline CDR1 and CDR2: ENHRY and SYGVKD. The CDR3 covers 16 residues. CDR3 DNA: TGTGCCATCAGTGACGGGGGGTTGTTGTTTGGTTCACCCCTCCACTTT. This encodes CAISDGGLLFGSPLHF.

The J gene is TRBJ1-4, the V gene TRBV5-1; 7 bases fit TRBD1. V was pared by 4 bases and J by 5 bases, with 11 bases of the junction left unmatched. The CDR3 has 16 amino acids. CDR1 SGHRS and CDR2 YFSETQ come from the germline V gene. Written as DNA, the CDR3 is TGCGCCAGCAGCCCGGGTCCTGACAGGGCCAATGAAAAACTGTTTTTT. It translates to CASSPGPDRANEKLFF.

The chain uses TRBV6-5 and TRBJ2-3, with D possibly being TRBD2 (6 bases). Germline CDR1 and CDR2: MNHEY and SVGAGI. The CDR3 contains 15 residues. Trimming took 4 bases from V and 4 from J, leaving 15 bases between them. DNA of the CDR3: TGTGCCAGCAGTTTGTTAGCGGAATACCCAGATACGCAGTATTTT. It is translated as CASSLLAEYPDTQYF.

This clone has more than one count but fewer than ten. The CDR3 nucleotides read TGTGCCAGCAGTCCTCTAGTAAGAGATACGCAGTATTTT. Its protein is CASSPLVRDTQYF. The chain is built from TRBV7-3 and TRBJ2-3; D call uncertain. Germline values: CDR1 SGHTA, CDR2 FQGTGA. V was cut by 6 bases and J by 5 bases, with 12 bases left in between. The CDR3 length is 13 residues.

The chain joins TRBV9 to TRBJ2-3; TRBD2 matches at 11 bases. Trimming removed 5 bases from V and 0 bases from J; junction bases left unmatched: 2. CDR1 and CDR2 (germline): SGDLS, YYNGEE. The CDR3 has 15 amino acids. The CDR3 loop is CASRASGGSTDTQYF. DNA of the CDR3: TGTGCCAGCAGAGCTAGCGGGGGGAGCACAGATACGCAGTATTTT.

In this sample, this clone turned up once. V usage is TRBV11-2 and J usage is TRBJ1-2, with D possibly being TRBD1 (5 bases). Germline CDR1 and CDR2: SGHAT and FQNNGV. Trimming pared 1 base from V and 6 bases from J, leaving 12 bases between. There are 14 residues in the CDR3. In DNA, the CDR3 is TGTGCCAGCAGCTTAGCACAGGTACCTAATGGCTACACCTTC. This sequence encodes CASSLAQVPNGYTF. Looking up the rest from reference TRBV11-2 and TRBJ1-2 gives the full variable domain: EAGVAQSPRYKIIEKRQSVAFWCNPISGHATLYWYQQILGQGPKLLIQFQNNGVVDDSQLPKDRFSAERLKGVDSTLKIQPAKLEDSAVYLCASSLAQVPNGYTFGSGTRLTVV.

CDR3 nucleotide sequence: TGTGCCAGCAGCCTCCTCGACAGGGATAGAGAGACCCAGTACTTC. Translated, it gives CASSLLDRDRETQYF. This chain links TRBV14 with TRBJ2-5; 7 bases fit TRBD1. Trimming at V came to 4 bases and at J to 4 bases, leaving 9 bases not matched to a gene. The V gene's germline CDR1 is SGHDN and CDR2 FVKESK. The CDR3 is made up of 15 amino acids.

This clone has only a few counts. The rearrangement uses TRBV2 and TRBJ1-6, with 9 bases identical to TRBD1. Per germline, CDR1 SNHLY and CDR2 FYNNEI. This CDR3 region has 14 residues. V was pared by 5 bases and J by 10 bases, with 6 bases of the junction left unmatched. The CDR3 spells CASSQDRGYSPLHF. The DNA for the CDR3 is TGTGCCAGCAGTCAGGACAGGGGCTACTCACCCCTCCACTTT.

This rearrangement joins TRBV4-1 to TRBJ1-5, with D possibly being TRBD1 (5 bases). The CDR3 extends over 15 amino acids. Germline CDR1 is MGHRA and CDR2 is YSYEKL. Trimming removed 0 bases from V and 8 bases from J, with 14 bases in between. CDR3 loop: CASSQDPQGLEPQHF. The CDR3 coding sequence is TGCGCCAGCAGCCAAGACCCTCAGGGCTTGGAGCCCCAGCATTTT.

The CDR3 here is CASSSSWTGGFEKLFF. As DNA, the CDR3 is TGTGCCAGCAGCTCCTCGTGGACAGGGGGCTTTGAAAAACTGTTTTTT. The chain uses TRBV7-8 and TRBJ1-4; 11 positions match TRBD1. The germline gives CDR1 SGHVS, CDR2 FQNEAQ. V shed 4 bases and J 7 bases; nucleotides not matched to a gene: 8. This CDR3 spans 16 amino acids.

The chain uses TRBV4-1 and TRBJ1-1; tentative D call: TRBD1 (6 bases). The CDR3 runs to 14 residues. Trimming pared 2 bases from V and 4 bases from J, leaving 11 bases between. Germline V gene lookup returns CDR1 MGHRA and CDR2 YSYEKL. In DNA, the CDR3 is TGCGCCAGCAGCCAAAGAGGACAGCTCACTGAAGCTTTCTTT. Encoded protein: CASSQRGQLTEAFF.

The rearrangement joins TRBV10-3 to TRBJ1-2; maybe TRBD1 (5 bases). The CDR3 has 14 amino acids. Germline V CDR1 and CDR2: ENHRY, SYGVKD. Trimming cost V 4 bases and J 6 bases, with 15 bases left between them. The CDR3 nucleotides read TGTGCCATCAGTGCAGGCCCTGGGGCGGATGGCTACACCTTC. Protein product: CAISAGPGADGYTF.

V usage is TRBV6-1 and J usage is TRBJ1-2; the D is unclear. V was shortened by 6 bases and J by 3 bases, with 11 bases between the two germline ends. The CDR3 contains 13 residues. Per germline, CDR1 MNHNS and CDR2 SASEGT. DNA of the CDR3: TGTGCCAGCAGGATAGGAGTAGACTATGGCTACACCTTC. This encodes CASRIGVDYGYTF.

This chain uses TRBV6-1 with TRBJ1-2; 10 bases are a match to TRBD1. After removal of 2 bases from V and 7 bases from J, the junction contained 13 bases not matched to a gene. From germline, CDR1 is MNHNS and CDR2 SASEGT. There are 17 residues in the CDR3. The CDR3 is CASSEFPPATGGFGYTF. The CDR3 nucleotides are TGTGCCAGCAGTGAATTCCCTCCCGCGACAGGGGGCTTTGGCTACACCTTC.

The J gene is TRBJ2-2, the V gene TRBV5-1; 7 positions match TRBD2. Germline values: CDR1 SGHRS, CDR2 YFSETQ. The CDR3 covers 15 residues. V was clipped by 4 bases and J by 3 bases; unmatched bases: 6. In nucleotides, the CDR3 is TGCGCCAGCAGCCCCCAGCGGGGTTACACCGGGGAGCTGTTTTTT. As protein: CASSPQRGYTGELFF.

This clone appeared once. The CDR3 DNA follows: TGCGCCAGCAGCTCGGGAAGTAAGAGCTCCTACGAGCAGTACGTC. Protein product: CASSSGSKSSYEQYV. The chain recombines TRBV5-1 with TRBJ2-7, with D maybe TRBD2 (5 bases). V lost 3 bases to trimming and J lost 0 bases, with 13 bases between them. Germline CDR1 reads SGHRS; CDR2 reads YFSETQ. This CDR3 is 15 amino acids long.